This T cell receptor (beta chain) was profiled in a study of T-cell reconstitution after alpha-beta-depleted transplantation in children. General study points: By about two months after transplant, alpha-beta T cells reportedly arose from several hundred graft clones that had expanded. Most T-cell counts and diversity one year after the transplant came from T cells that were newly produced.

This clonotype was seen a few times. Its specificity is unknown. With 8 bases removed from V and 6 bases from J, the gap between germline ends came to 20 bases. The CDR3 totals 14 residues. Germline-derived CDR1 and CDR2 are SGHTA and FQGNSA. Library preparation (for TCRbeta) was performed with unique molecular identifiers. TCRdb reprocessed the PCR reads via MiXCR and lists one record per CDR3 protein. The repertoire includes 450,000 to 550,000 distinct CDR3 sequences, about an eighth of them detected once, and 12% to 15% sits in the top ten. This chain links TRBV7-2 with TRBJ2-7, with a weak D call TRBD1 (5 bases). The sample in question was PBMCs, mostly from graft donor cells, obtained 180 days after TCRalphabeta/CD19-depleted stem cell transplant. This receptor was identified in a female patient aged 2-9 years who had a stem cell transplant for aplastic anemia, so the T cells may come from the graft donor. CDR3 DNA sequence: TGTGCCAGCCAAGGGGTGAGTGGCTCCCTCGAGCAGTACTTC. It translates to CASQGVSGSLEQYF. Full variable domain (rest looked up from reference TRBV7-2 and TRBJ2-7): GAGVSQSPSNKVTEKGKDVELRCDPISGHTALYWYRQSLGQGLEFLIYFQGNSAPDKSGLPSDRFSAERTGGSVSTLTIQRTQQEDSAVYLCASQGVSGSLEQYFGPGTRLTVT.